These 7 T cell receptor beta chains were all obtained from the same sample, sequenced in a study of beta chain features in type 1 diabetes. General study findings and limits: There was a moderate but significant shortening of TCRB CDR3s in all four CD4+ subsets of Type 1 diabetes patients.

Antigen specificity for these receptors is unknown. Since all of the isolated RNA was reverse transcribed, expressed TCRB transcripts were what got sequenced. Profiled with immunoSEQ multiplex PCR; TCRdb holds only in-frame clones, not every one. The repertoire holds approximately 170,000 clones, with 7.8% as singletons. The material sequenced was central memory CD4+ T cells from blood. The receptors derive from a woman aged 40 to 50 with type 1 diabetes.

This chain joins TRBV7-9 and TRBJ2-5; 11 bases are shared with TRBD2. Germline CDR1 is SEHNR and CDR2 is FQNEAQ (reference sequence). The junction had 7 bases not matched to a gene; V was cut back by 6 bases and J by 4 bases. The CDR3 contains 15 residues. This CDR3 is CASSYTSGSGETQYF. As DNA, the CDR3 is TGTGCCAGCAGTTACACTAGCGGGAGTGGAGAGACCCAGTACTTC.

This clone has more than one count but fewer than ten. The chain's CDR3 is CAWSATLGGEKLFF. The CDR3 DNA reads as TGTGCCTGGAGTGCCACCCTAGGTGGCGAAAAACTGTTTTTT. This chain links TRBV30 with TRBJ1-4; D is uncertain. In germline, CDR1 is GTSNPN, CDR2 SVGIG (reference sequence). Trimming cost V 1 base and J 8 bases, with 14 bases left between them. The CDR3 is 14 amino acids.

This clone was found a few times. The DNA for the CDR3 is TGTGCCAGCAGCTTATCGCGGGAGCAGCCCCAGCATTTT. Translated: CASSLSREQPQHF. The V gene is TRBV7-8, the J gene TRBJ1-5; D ambiguous. The germline CDR1 and CDR2 sequences are SGHVS and FQNEAQ. V dropped 2 bases and J dropped 7 bases, with 9 bases sitting between them. There are 13 residues in the CDR3.

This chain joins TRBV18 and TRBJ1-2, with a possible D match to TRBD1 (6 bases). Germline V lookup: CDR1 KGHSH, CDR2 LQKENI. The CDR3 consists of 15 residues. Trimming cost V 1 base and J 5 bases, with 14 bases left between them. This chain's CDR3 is CASSPLVDSEYGYTF. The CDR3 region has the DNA TGTGCCAGCTCACCACTCGTGGACAGCGAGTATGGCTACACCTTC.

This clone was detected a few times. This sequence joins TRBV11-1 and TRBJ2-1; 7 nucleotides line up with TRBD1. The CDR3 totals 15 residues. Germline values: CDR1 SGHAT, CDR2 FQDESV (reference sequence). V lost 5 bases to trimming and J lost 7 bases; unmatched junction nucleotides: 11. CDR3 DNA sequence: TGTGCCAGCAGCCCGCCTGGACAGGTGGGTAATGAGCAGTTCTTC. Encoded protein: CASSPPGQVGNEQFF.

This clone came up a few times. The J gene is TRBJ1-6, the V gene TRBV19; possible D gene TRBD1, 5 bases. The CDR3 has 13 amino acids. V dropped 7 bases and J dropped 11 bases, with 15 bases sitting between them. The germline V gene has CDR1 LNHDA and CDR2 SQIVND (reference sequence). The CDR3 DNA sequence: TGTGCCAGTAAAGGCCTCAGGGTTGCACCCCTCCACTTT. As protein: CASKGLRVAPLHF.

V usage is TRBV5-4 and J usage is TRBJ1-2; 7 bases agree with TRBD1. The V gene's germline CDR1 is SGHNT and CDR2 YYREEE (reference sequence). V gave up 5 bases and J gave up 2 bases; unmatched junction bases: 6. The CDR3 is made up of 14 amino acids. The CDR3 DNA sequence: TGTGCCAGCAGTCGACAGGGTGCCAACTATGGCTACACCTTC. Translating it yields CASSRQGANYGYTF.